The 22 T cell receptor beta chains below all came from one sample that was sequenced in a study of cytomegalovirus exposure and HLA in healthy donors (dated by TCRdb to 2017 to 2019). Library preparation used the immunoSEQ multiplex PCR assay. For the multiplex PCR, a mixture combining 60 forward primers for TCR Vbeta segments and 13 reverse primers for TCR Jbeta segments was used. This is the immuneACCESS table as TCRdb keeps it, with only in-frame sequences that have V and J called. A part of the clones is gone; compared with another copy, unresolved V genes explain less than half, and the rest is unexplained. This sample comprises about 97,000 clones, around 81% of them detected only once. Jointly, the top ten make up approximately 5.4% of the sample. Sequenced sample: PBMCs. Receptors were obtained from a man aged 35 to 55 in good health and CMV-seropositive.

This rearrangement joins TRBV19 to TRBJ2-1, with 13 bases aligning to TRBD2. Germline V gives CDR1 LNHDA, CDR2 SQIVND (reference sequence). This CDR3 has 16 residues. V lost 6 bases, J lost 5 bases, and 7 bases stayed unmatched. The CDR3 loop reads CASRYTGTSGNNEQFF. The CDR3 nucleotides are TGTGCCAGTAGATATACCGGGACTAGCGGGAACAATGAGCAGTTCTTC. Filled out from reference TRBV19 and TRBJ2-1, the complete variable domain reads DGGITQSPKYLFRKEGQNVTLSCEQNLNHDAMYWYRQDPGQGLRLIYYSQIVNDFQKGDIAEGYSVSREKKESFPLTVTSAQKNPTAFYLCASRYTGTSGNNEQFFGPGTRLTVL.

The chain recombines TRBV30 with TRBJ1-3; D unclear. The ends were cut back, 2 bases at V and 2 bases at J, with 7 bases in the middle. CDR3 length equals 13 residues. Germline CDR1 GTSNPN, CDR2 SVGIG (reference sequence). The CDR3 nucleotides are TGTGCCTGGAGTTCGGAGACTGGAAACACCATATATTTT. This encodes CAWSSETGNTIYF.

The chain recombines TRBV28 with TRBJ2-1, with 9 nucleotides matching TRBD2. The V gene end was trimmed by 2 bases and the J gene end by 7 bases; junction bases not matched to a gene: 9. This CDR3 has 16 amino acids. Germline loops: CDR1 MDHEN, CDR2 SYDVKM. CDR3 protein: CASSLTRLAVRNEQFF. Written as DNA, the CDR3 is TGTGCCAGCAGTTTAACGCGACTAGCGGTGAGGAATGAGCAGTTCTTC.

The chain carries TRBV18 and TRBJ2-1, with a possible D match to TRBD2 (5 bases). CDR3 size: 12 residues. Germline CDR1 reads KGHSH; CDR2 reads LQKENI. The V gene lost 5 bases and the J gene lost 7 bases, with 9 bases spanning the gap. The CDR3 reads CASSASRNEQFF. The CDR3 DNA sequence: TGTGCCAGCTCAGCTAGCAGAAATGAGCAGTTCTTC.

The chain recombines TRBV5-1 with TRBJ2-2; possibly TRBD2 for D (6 bases). Germline-derived CDR1 and CDR2 are SGHRS and YFSETQ. The ends were cut back, 1 base at V and 4 bases at J, with 11 bases in the middle. The length of the CDR3 is 15 residues. Written as DNA, the CDR3 is TGCGCCAGCAGCTTGACGGGAGTGGGCACCGGGGAGCTGTTTTTT. Translated: CASSLTGVGTGELFF.

V gene TRBV19 combines with J gene TRBJ2-7; tentative D call: TRBD2 (5 bases). From germline, CDR1 is LNHDA and CDR2 SQIVND (reference sequence). V lost 6 bases to trimming and J lost 0 bases, with 12 bases between them. This CDR3 contains 14 residues. CDR3 residues: CASSSWESSYEQYF. In DNA form, the CDR3 reads TGTGCCAGTAGCTCTTGGGAGAGCTCCTACGAGCAGTACTTC.

The J gene is TRBJ1-2, the V gene TRBV28, with 12 bases that match TRBD1. This CDR3 has 15 amino acids. Germline V gene sequence: CDR1 MDHEN, CDR2 SYDVKM. Unmatched junction bases numbered 8, after V lost 7 bases and J lost 5 bases. CDR3 DNA: TGTGCCAGCACCCCGGGACAGGGGGCTAGGTATGGCTACACCTTC. Protein sequence: CASTPGQGARYGYTF.

This chain uses TRBV5-1 with TRBJ2-1; 7 bases are a match to TRBD2. V lost 5 bases to trimming and J lost 5 bases; unmatched junction nucleotides: 13. The CDR3 is 16 residues long. Germline V gene data show CDR1 as SGHRS and CDR2 as YFSETQ. The CDR3 is CASRPSAGVVNNEQFF. CDR3 in DNA: TGCGCCAGCAGGCCCTCTGCGGGAGTGGTAAACAATGAGCAGTTCTTC. Complete variable domain (other parts from reference TRBV5-1 and TRBJ2-1): KAGVTQTPRYLIKTRGQQVTLSCSPISGHRSVSWYQQTPGQGLQFLFEYFSETQRNKGNFPGRFSGRQFSNSRSEMNVSTLELGDSALYLCASRPSAGVVNNEQFFGPGTRLTVL.

This chain uses TRBV30 with TRBJ2-7; no definite D call. The length of the CDR3 is 13 residues. Germline V gene data show CDR1 as GTSNPN and CDR2 as SVGIG (reference sequence). Trimming pared 0 bases from V and 2 bases from J, leaving 8 bases between. The CDR3 sequence is CAWSVQLTYEQYF. CDR3 nucleotides: TGTGCCTGGAGTGTTCAACTGACCTACGAGCAGTACTTC.

The chain has TRBV27 and TRBJ1-1; weak D call: TRBD1 (5 bases). Germline V lookup: CDR1 MNHEY, CDR2 SMNVEV (reference sequence). V gave up 3 bases and J gave up 0 bases, with 11 bases separating them. This CDR3 region has 15 residues. The CDR3, as DNA: TGTGCCAGCAGTTTTTCCGGACACCTGAACACTGAAGCTTTCTTT. Protein: CASSFSGHLNTEAFF.

The rearrangement joins TRBV2 to TRBJ2-1; 9 nucleotides agree with TRBD2. The length of the CDR3 is 14 residues. Germline loops: CDR1 SNHLY, CDR2 FYNNEI. With V trimmed by 6 bases and J by 9 bases, 9 bases remained unmatched. The CDR3 is CASRRDRGGGEQFF. CDR3 bases: TGTGCCAGCAGGCGGGACCGCGGGGGGGGTGAGCAGTTCTTC.

The chain is built from TRBV15 and TRBJ2-7, with 7 positions matching TRBD2. The trim removed 0 bases at V and 4 bases at J, leaving 6 bases unmatched. This CDR3 comprises 15 residues. Germline CDR1 LNHNV, CDR2 YYDKDF (reference sequence). CDR3 region: CATSRDRGRWYEQYF. In DNA, the CDR3 is TGTGCCACCAGCAGAGATCGCGGGAGATGGTACGAGCAGTACTTC.

The genes are TRBV5-6 and TRBJ1-1; D might be TRBD1 (5 bases). The germline CDR1 and CDR2 sequences are SGHDT and YYEEEE. Trimming left V 3 bases short and J 5 bases short, with 17 bases between. There are 15 residues in the CDR3. In nucleotides, the CDR3 is TGTGCCAGCAGCTCTCGCCGGGGGGGTTGGACTGAAGCTTTCTTT. Its translation: CASSSRRGGWTEAFF.

The chain joins TRBV5-1 to TRBJ2-3; 9 bases fit TRBD1. The germline gives CDR1 SGHRS, CDR2 YFSETQ. The CDR3 has 15 amino acids. The trim removed 6 bases at V and 3 bases at J, leaving 8 bases unmatched. The CDR3 nucleotides are TGCGCCAGCACCCTGCCGACAGGGGGAACAGATACGCAGTATTTT. Residues: CASTLPTGGTDTQYF.

The chain couples TRBV5-8 to TRBJ1-1, with 7 bases aligning to TRBD1. Germline lookup yields CDR1 SGHTS and CDR2 YDEGEE. J gave up 4 bases and V 6 bases, and 6 bases lay outside the gene matches. The CDR3 is 13 residues long. Here the CDR3 DNA reads TGTGCCAGCACCCGCCAGGGGGGCACTGAAGCTTTCTTT. Encoded protein: CASTRQGGTEAFF.

The chain is built from TRBV28 and TRBJ2-7; 14 bases are shared with TRBD2. V gave up 6 bases and J gave up 4 bases; unmatched junction bases: 8. CDR3 size: 16 residues. In germline, CDR1 is MDHEN, CDR2 SYDVKM. CDR3 DNA: TGTGCCAGCAGCCGCGGCGGGACTAGCGGGAGTTACGAGCAGTACTTC. It codes for CASSRGGTSGSYEQYF.

The rearrangement joins TRBV15 to TRBJ2-2; TRBD1 matches at 9 bases. CDR1 is LNHNV and CDR2 is YYDKDF in the germline V gene (reference sequence). The CDR3 has 13 residues. V trimming: 6 bases; J trimming: 5 bases; junction bases outside the gene matches: 1. The CDR3 DNA reads as TGTGCCACCAGGGGGACAGGGACCGGGGAGCTGTTTTTT. This sequence encodes CATRGTGTGELFF.

This chain connects TRBV15 to TRBJ2-7; 7 bases are a match to TRBD2. Germline V CDR1 and CDR2: LNHNV, YYDKDF (reference sequence). V lost 5 bases and J lost 3; bases outside the gene matches: 7. CDR3 size: 14 residues. CDR3 loop: CATSGRSGNYEQYF. The CDR3, as DNA: TGTGCCACCAGCGGGAGAAGCGGGAACTACGAGCAGTACTTC.

The chain recombines TRBV5-7 with TRBJ1-2, with D possibly being TRBD1 (6 bases). TRBV5-7 is assigned to the ORF class and has an uncertain function. The CDR3 is 14 amino acids. The ends were cut back, 0 bases at V and 3 bases at J, with 9 bases in the middle. As DNA, the CDR3 is TGTGCCAGCAGCTTGGCGGGGGGCCACTATGGCTACACCTTC. Its translation: CASSLAGGHYGYTF.

The rearrangement uses TRBV11-2 and TRBJ2-5; 8 bases align to TRBD1. V was clipped by 5 bases and J by 5 bases; unmatched bases: 10. There are 15 residues in the CDR3. Germline V gene sequence: CDR1 SGHAT, CDR2 FQNNGV. In DNA, the CDR3 is TGTGCCAGCAGCCTAGGACAGGGACGCTCGGAGACCCAGTACTTC. Translated: CASSLGQGRSETQYF.

The V and J genes are TRBV6-1 and TRBJ1-2, with TRBD1 matching over 8 bases. The trim removed 5 bases at V and 4 bases at J, leaving 6 bases unmatched. The CDR3 is 14 amino acids. Germline V gene lookup returns CDR1 MNHNS and CDR2 SASEGT. The CDR3 DNA follows: TGTGCCAGCAGTTCCGACAGGGGACCCTATGGCTACACCTTC. It is translated as CASSSDRGPYGYTF.

The rearrangement links TRBV18 to TRBJ1-6, with 7 bases matching TRBD1. Looked up from germline, CDR1 is KGHSH and CDR2 is LQKENI. The CDR3 runs to 13 residues. J lost 6 bases, V lost 4 bases, and 0 bases had no gene match. The CDR3 region has the DNA TGTGCCAGCTCACGGGACAGTAATTCACCCCTCCACTTT. This encodes CASSRDSNSPLHF. Using reference TRBV18 and TRBJ1-6 for the parts outside the CDR3, the full variable domain is NAGVMQNPRHLVRRRGQEARLRCSPMKGHSHVYWYRQLPEEGLKFMVYLQKENIIDESGMPKERFSAEFPKEGPSILRIQQVVRGDSAAYFCASSRDSNSPLHFGNGTRLTVT.